The 32 T cell receptor beta chains given below trace back to one sample, sequenced in a study of response to subunit inactivated influenza vaccine. One entry per CDR3 protein results from TCRdb running MiXCR on the RT-PCR reads. The data show about 520,000 distinct CDR3 sequences, about 7.2% seen once. Material: PBMCs from blood, obtained roughly 24 months after vaccination. These receptors came from a man aged 50 to 69 who received an inactivated influenza vaccine.

This clonotype was recorded many times. This sequence joins TRBV10-3 and TRBJ2-3, with TRBD1 matching over 11 bases. V was clipped by 8 bases and J by 0 bases; unmatched bases: 1. Germline V CDR1 and CDR2: ENHRY, SYGVKD. The CDR3 runs to 14 residues. CDR3 amino acids: CAIGTGGSTDTQYF. Here the CDR3 DNA reads TGTGCCATCGGGACAGGGGGAAGCACAGATACGCAGTATTTT.

This clonotype appeared a few times. The chain carries TRBV27 and TRBJ1-2, with TRBD1 matching over 9 bases. The trim removed 3 bases at V and 8 bases at J, leaving 10 bases unmatched. CDR3 length equals 15 residues. Germline values: CDR1 MNHEY, CDR2 SMNVEV (reference sequence). The CDR3: CASSFKQQGAWGYTF. CDR3 in DNA: TGTGCCAGCAGTTTCAAACAACAGGGGGCTTGGGGCTACACCTTC.

This chain joins TRBV6-1 and TRBJ2-1, with TRBD2 matching 8 bases. The CDR3 is 15 residues long. The trim removed 6 bases at V and 2 bases at J, leaving 6 bases unmatched. Germline assignment: CDR1 MNHNS and CDR2 SASEGT. Written as DNA, the CDR3 is TGTGCCAGCAGGACGGGGGGGGAGGCCTACAATGAGCAGTTCTTC. The encoded protein is CASRTGGEAYNEQFF.

In this sample, this clonotype turned up a few times. The chain carries TRBV4-2 and TRBJ1-6; D may be TRBD1 (5 bases). V lost 1 base, J lost 8 bases, and 15 bases lay in between. This CDR3 comprises 16 residues. Germline V gene data show CDR1 as LGHNA and CDR2 as YNFKEQ. The chain's CDR3 is CASSQVSGAVDSPLHF. CDR3 sequence (DNA): TGTGCCAGCAGCCAAGTCTCCGGGGCAGTGGATTCACCCCTCCACTTT.

This clonotype was recorded once. CDR3 nucleotides: TGCGCCAGCAGCTTCCCGGGGGGCCGGGACACCGGGGAGCTGTTTTTT. It is translated as CASSFPGGRDTGELFF. The rearrangement links TRBV5-1 to TRBJ2-2; maybe TRBD2 (7 bases). Germline loops: CDR1 SGHRS, CDR2 YFSETQ. V was trimmed by 2 bases and J by 3 bases, leaving 14 bases between them. This CDR3 spans 16 amino acids.

The chain joins TRBV2 to TRBJ2-7; D unresolved. The germline CDR1 and CDR2 sequences are SNHLY and FYNNEI. The CDR3 is 14 residues long. V lost 6 bases and J 1 base, leaving 13 bases between the germline ends. The chain's CDR3 is CASRSGIGSYEQYF. CDR3 DNA sequence: TGTGCCAGCAGATCTGGGATCGGGTCCTACGAGCAGTACTTC.

This chain uses TRBV20-1 with TRBJ2-3; the match to TRBD2 covers 9 bases. The length of the CDR3 is 15 residues. Germline-derived CDR1 and CDR2 are DFQATT and SNEGSKA (reference sequence). V shed 2 bases, J shed 2 bases, and the junction held 5 bases outside the gene matches. CDR3 in DNA: TGCAGTGCTAGATCCCTAGCGGGAAACACAGATACGCAGTATTTT. Protein: CSARSLAGNTDTQYF.

V usage is TRBV28 and J usage is TRBJ2-2, with TRBD2 matching over 8 bases. The CDR3 loop spans 17 amino acids. Germline trimming cut 4 bases from V and 1 base from J; bases unmatched to any gene: 8. Germline loops: CDR1 MDHEN, CDR2 SYDVKM. The CDR3 loop is CASSSDGLAKNTGELFF. CDR3 nucleotides: TGTGCCAGCAGTTCCGATGGACTAGCAAAGAACACCGGGGAGCTGTTTTTT.

The chain joins TRBV12-3 or TRBV12-4 to TRBJ1-6, with D tentatively TRBD1 (5 bases). Trimming pared 4 bases from V and 7 bases from J, leaving 14 bases between. This CDR3 contains 15 residues. The CDR3 sequence is CASSSGARVNSPLHF. In DNA form, the CDR3 reads TGTGCCAGCAGTTCGGGTGCCAGGGTCAATTCACCCCTCCACTTT.

This clonotype turned up a few times. The rearrangement joins TRBV7-9 to TRBJ2-2; maybe TRBD1 (6 bases). There are 15 residues in the CDR3. Germline lookup yields CDR1 SEHNR and CDR2 FQNEAQ (reference sequence). V lost 3 bases and J lost 1, with 9 bases in between. The CDR3 sequence is CASSLGQVNTGELFF. CDR3 DNA sequence: TGTGCCAGCAGCTTGGGACAAGTGAACACCGGGGAGCTGTTTTTT. Looking up the rest from reference TRBV7-9 and TRBJ2-2 gives the full variable domain: DTGVSQNPRHKITKRGQNVTFRCDPISEHNRLYWYRQTLGQGPEFLTYFQNEAQLEKSRLLSDRFSAERPKGSFSTLEIQRTEQGDSAMYLCASSLGQVNTGELFFGEGSRLTVL.

The J gene is TRBJ2-2, the V gene TRBV20-1, with D uncertain. V gave up 3 bases and J gave up 2 bases, with 13 bases separating them. Germline CDR1 reads DFQATT; CDR2 reads SNEGSKA (reference sequence). The CDR3 has 15 amino acids. The CDR3 nucleotides are TGCAGTGCTAGCCAAGGGCGGAAAAACACCGGGGAGCTGTTTTTT. This gives the protein CSASQGRKNTGELFF.

This clonotype was detected only a few times. The V call is TRBV6-5, the J call TRBJ1-3; D gene unclear. Looked up from germline, CDR1 is MNHEY and CDR2 is SVGAGI. The CDR3 totals 15 residues. V was cut by 0 bases and J by 5 bases, with 11 bases left in between. The CDR3: CASSYSARNRNTIYF. The CDR3 DNA reads TGTGCCAGCAGTTACTCGGCACGAAACAGAAACACCATATATTTT.

V usage is TRBV3-1 and J usage is TRBJ2-1; 7 nucleotides align to TRBD2. Trimming removed 5 bases from V and 0 bases from J; junction bases left unmatched: 10. The CDR3 is 17 amino acids. In germline, CDR1 is LGHDT, CDR2 YNNKEL (reference sequence). CDR3 residues: CASSARMPSGSYNEQFF. The CDR3, as DNA: TGTGCCAGCAGCGCAAGGATGCCTAGCGGCTCCTACAATGAGCAGTTCTTC.

The V and J genes are TRBV7-9 and TRBJ2-1; the match to TRBD2 covers 7 bases. The CDR3 totals 14 residues. V was clipped by 0 bases and J by 12 bases; unmatched bases: 8. The germline V gene has CDR1 SEHNR and CDR2 FQNEAQ (reference sequence). CDR3 amino acids: CASSLAVPREGQFF. CDR3 DNA sequence: TGTGCCAGCAGCTTAGCGGTCCCAAGGGAGGGGCAGTTCTTC.

In its sample, this clonotype was seen a few times. The chain uses TRBV3-1 and TRBJ1-1; 10 nucleotides match TRBD1. The length of the CDR3 is 14 residues. Germline V gene lookup returns CDR1 LGHDT and CDR2 YNNKEL (reference sequence). V lost 4 bases to trimming and J lost 7 bases; unmatched junction nucleotides: 6. The DNA for the CDR3 is TGTGCCAGCAGCCTGGGACAGGGGATGGGTGAAGCTTTCTTT. Protein product: CASSLGQGMGEAFF.

A few counts support this clonotype. The chain uses TRBV7-9 and TRBJ1-2; D might be TRBD1 (5 bases). The CDR3 is 12 residues long. V was shortened by 5 bases and J by 8 bases, with 12 bases between the two germline ends. The V gene's germline CDR1 is SEHNR and CDR2 FQNEAQ (reference sequence). CDR3 amino acids: CASSPQGVGYTF. The CDR3 DNA is TGTGCCAGCAGCCCCCAGGGAGTAGGCTACACCTTC.

In this sample, this clonotype turned up many times. The chain recombines TRBV2 with TRBJ2-7, with 9 bases aligning to TRBD1. The CDR3 covers 15 residues. The J segment lost 1 base and the V segment lost 5 bases, leaving 6 bases of the junction unmatched. CDR1 and CDR2 (germline): SNHLY, FYNNEI. The CDR3 protein is CASSWDRARSYEQYF. DNA for the CDR3: TGTGCCAGCAGTTGGGACAGGGCGAGGTCCTACGAGCAGTACTTC.

The gene calls are TRBV19 and TRBJ2-1; D not resolved. Trimming stripped 7 bases from V and 0 bases from J, with 4 bases between. Germline V gene lookup returns CDR1 LNHDA and CDR2 SQIVND (reference sequence). The CDR3 is 12 amino acids. CDR3 nucleotide sequence: TGTGCCAGTACTAGCTCCTACAATGAGCAGTTCTTC. Amino acids: CASTSSYNEQFF. Based on the CDR3 plus reference TRBV19 and TRBJ2-1, the full variable domain is DGGITQSPKYLFRKEGQNVTLSCEQNLNHDAMYWYRQDPGQGLRLIYYSQIVNDFQKGDIAEGYSVSREKKESFPLTVTSAQKNPTAFYLCASTSSYNEQFFGPGTRLTVL.

There are many counts of this clonotype. The chain links TRBV20-1 to TRBJ2-1; D is unresolved. V shed 0 bases and J shed 7 bases, with 16 bases lying between them. The CDR3 is 15 residues long. The germline CDR1 and CDR2 sequences are DFQATT and SNEGSKA (reference sequence). In nucleotides, the CDR3 is TGCAGTGCTAGAGATTCGGCTAGAGGTCGGAATGAGCAGTTCTTC. It yields the protein CSARDSARGRNEQFF.

V usage is TRBV4-2 and J usage is TRBJ1-1; D uncertain. Trimming removed 4 bases from V and 0 bases from J, with 9 bases in between. This CDR3 is 14 amino acids long. From germline, CDR1 is LGHNA and CDR2 YNFKEQ. DNA of the CDR3: TGTGCCAGCAGCCCCGTTGGGGTGAACACTGAAGCTTTCTTT. It encodes CASSPVGVNTEAFF.

This clonotype showed up many times. The chain uses TRBV5-3 and TRBJ2-2; tentatively, D is TRBD1 or TRBD2 (5 bases each). TRBV5-3 is known as an ORF, though its function is uncertain. V dropped 2 bases and J dropped 4 bases, with 9 bases sitting between them. CDR3 length: 14 amino acids. CDR3 in DNA: TGTGCCAGAAGCTTATGGGGGAGCACCGGGGAGCTGTTTTTT. Residues: CARSLWGSTGELFF.

This clonotype has only a few counts. This sequence joins TRBV6-6 and TRBJ2-1, with D possibly being TRBD1 (5 bases). V gave up 5 bases and J gave up 9 bases, with 14 bases separating them. Germline V gene lookup returns CDR1 MNHNY and CDR2 SVGAGI (reference sequence). The CDR3 consists of 13 residues. Written as DNA, the CDR3 is TGTGCCAGCAGTGCTCAGGGATCCGGTGAGCAGTTCTTC. Its protein product is CASSAQGSGEQFF.

This clonotype was observed a handful of times. In DNA form, the CDR3 reads TGTGCCAGCAGCGTCCTAGGGGACCGGCAAGATACGCAGTATTTT. This translates into CASSVLGDRQDTQYF. The chain combines TRBV9 with TRBJ2-3; the D call may be TRBD1 or TRBD2 (5 bases each). CDR1 SGDLS and CDR2 YYNGEE come from the germline V gene. The CDR3 is 15 residues long. With 2 bases removed from V and 5 bases from J, the gap between germline ends came to 15 bases.

Ten or more counts support this clonotype. The chain joins TRBV7-9 to TRBJ2-7; D not certain. Germline V gene data show CDR1 as SEHNR and CDR2 as FQNEAQ (reference sequence). V shed 5 bases and J shed 2 bases, with 13 bases lying between them. The length of the CDR3 is 14 residues. Written as DNA, the CDR3 is TGTGCCAGCAGCCCGCCTCGTTTTGCCTACGAGCAGTACTTC. It codes for CASSPPRFAYEQYF. Filled out from reference TRBV7-9 and TRBJ2-7, the complete variable domain reads DTGVSQNPRHKITKRGQNVTFRCDPISEHNRLYWYRQTLGQGPEFLTYFQNEAQLEKSRLLSDRFSAERPKGSFSTLEIQRTEQGDSAMYLCASSPPRFAYEQYFGPGTRLTVT.

V and J are TRBV7-6 and TRBJ1-1; TRBD1 agrees at 10 bases. V lost 5 bases, J lost 3 bases, and 6 bases stayed unmatched. Germline lookup yields CDR1 SGHVS and CDR2 FNYEAQ. The CDR3 is 15 residues long. This chain's CDR3 is CASSNRDRGYTEAFF. DNA for the CDR3: TGTGCCAGCAGCAACCGGGACAGGGGTTACACTGAAGCTTTCTTT. Complete variable domain (other parts from reference TRBV7-6 and TRBJ1-1): GAGVSQSPRYKVTKRGQDVALRCDPISGHVSLYWYRQALGQGPEFLTYFNYEAQQDKSGLPNDRFSAERPEGSISTLTIQRTEQRDSAMYRCASSNRDRGYTEAFFGQGTRLTVV.

This clonotype showed up just a few times. The chain employs TRBV9 and TRBJ1-1; D unclear. This CDR3 is 15 amino acids long. The V gene's germline CDR1 is SGDLS and CDR2 YYNGEE. The ends were cut back, 3 bases at V and 3 bases at J, with 15 bases in the middle. The CDR3 coding sequence is TGTGCCAGCAGCGCTGGACCCACGGTTGACACTGAAGCTTTCTTT. It specifies CASSAGPTVDTEAFF.

The chain joins TRBV6-5 to TRBJ1-3; 12 positions agree with TRBD1. Germline V gene sequence: CDR1 MNHEY, CDR2 SVGAGI. This CDR3 is 17 amino acids long. V lost 2 bases, J lost 4 bases, and 6 bases stayed unmatched. The DNA of the CDR3 is TGTGCCAGCAGTTACGTGGGACAGGGGGCTCCAGGAAACACCATATATTTT. This encodes CASSYVGQGAPGNTIYF.

Only a few counts were recorded for this clonotype. This clone may be a read error of a much larger clone one base away. V gene TRBV20-1 combines with J gene TRBJ2-7; D is unresolved. With 5 bases removed from V and 5 bases from J, the gap between germline ends came to 13 bases. The germline V gene encodes CDR1 DFQATT and CDR2 SNEGSKA (reference sequence). The length of the CDR3 is 12 residues. The CDR3 region is CSARSGRDEQYF. CDR3 coding DNA: TGCAGTGCTCGATCTGGGCGCGACGAGCAGTACTTC.

This clonotype occurred a few times. The chain employs TRBV20-1 and TRBJ1-1; 7 bases line up with TRBD1. V lost 5 bases and J lost 2; bases outside the gene matches: 11. Per germline, CDR1 DFQATT and CDR2 SNEGSKA (reference sequence). The CDR3 extends over 15 amino acids. The CDR3 DNA is TGCAGTGCTCACCTACTGGACAGGTTCAACACTGAAGCTTTCTTT. As protein: CSAHLLDRFNTEAFF.

CDR3 in amino acids: CASSSMHYTF. The CDR3 region has the DNA TGTGCCAGCAGTTCAATGCACTATACCTTC. The genes are TRBV28 and TRBJ1-2, with D uncertain. Germline V gives CDR1 MDHEN, CDR2 SYDVKM. V was pared by 4 bases and J by 14 bases, with 11 bases between. This CDR3 has 10 residues.

This clonotype was seen ten or more times. V gene TRBV20-1 combines with J gene TRBJ2-2, with 9 bases that match TRBD1. The CDR3 runs to 17 residues. Per germline, CDR1 DFQATT and CDR2 SNEGSKA (reference sequence). V gave up 0 bases and J gave up 3 bases; unmatched junction bases: 8. In DNA, the CDR3 is TGCAGTGCTAGAGATCCCGGGACAGGGTTTTACACCGGGGAGCTGTTTTTT. Translation: CSARDPGTGFYTGELFF.

This clonotype was observed a few times. The chain carries TRBV7-2 and TRBJ2-1; D is uncertain. V was pared by 5 bases and J by 5 bases, with 22 bases between. Germline-derived CDR1 and CDR2 are SGHTA and FQGNSA. The CDR3 runs 17 residues. This chain's CDR3 is CASSRTRPTGLNNEQFF. The CDR3 bases are TGTGCCAGCAGCCGAACGAGGCCTACCGGCCTGAACAATGAGCAGTTCTTC.